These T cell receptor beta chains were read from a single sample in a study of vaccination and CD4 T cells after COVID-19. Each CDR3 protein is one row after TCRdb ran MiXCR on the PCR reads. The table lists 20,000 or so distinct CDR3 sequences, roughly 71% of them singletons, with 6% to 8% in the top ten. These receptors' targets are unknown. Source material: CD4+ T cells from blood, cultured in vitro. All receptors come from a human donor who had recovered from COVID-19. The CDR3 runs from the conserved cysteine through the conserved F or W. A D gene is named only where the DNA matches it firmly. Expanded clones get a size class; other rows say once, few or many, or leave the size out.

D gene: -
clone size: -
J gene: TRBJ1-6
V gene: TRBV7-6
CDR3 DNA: TGTGCCAGCAGCTTTGGGACACCAAACTCTGGCAATTCACCCCTCCACTTT
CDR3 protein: CASSFGTPNSGNSPLHF

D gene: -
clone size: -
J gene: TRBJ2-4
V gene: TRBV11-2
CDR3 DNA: TGTGCCAGCAGCCCCCGGTGGCTGGACGCATTAGCCAAAAACATTCAGTACTTC
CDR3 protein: CASSPRWLDALAKNIQYF

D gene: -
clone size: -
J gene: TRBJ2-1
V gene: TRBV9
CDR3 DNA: TGTGCCAGCAGCGACCGGGACGGAGACAGGGAGCAGTTCTTC
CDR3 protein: CASSDRDGDREQFF

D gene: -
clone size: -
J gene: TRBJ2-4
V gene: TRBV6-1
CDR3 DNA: TGTGCCAGCAGTGAAGGGATGGGTAACATTCAGTACTTC
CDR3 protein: CASSEGMGNIQYF

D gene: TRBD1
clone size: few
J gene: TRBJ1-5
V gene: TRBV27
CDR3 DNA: TGTGCCAGCAGTCCCCGACAGGGGAGTCAGCCCCAGCATTTT
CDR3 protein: CASSPRQGSQPQHF

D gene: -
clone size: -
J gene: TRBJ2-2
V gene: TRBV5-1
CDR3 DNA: TGCGCCAGCAGCTGGACCGGGACCTACACCGGGGAGCTGTTTTTT
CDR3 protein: CASSWTGTYTGELFF

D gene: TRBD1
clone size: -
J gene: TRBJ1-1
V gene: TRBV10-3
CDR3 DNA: TGTGCCATCAGTCTTACAGGGGGAAGGAGAAATATGAACACTGAAGCTTTCTTT
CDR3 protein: CAISLTGGRRNMNTEAFF

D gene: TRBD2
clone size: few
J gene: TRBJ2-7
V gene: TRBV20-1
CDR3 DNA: TGCAGTGCGGTCACTAGCGGGGCTACCTACGAGCAGTACTTC
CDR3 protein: CSAVTSGATYEQYF

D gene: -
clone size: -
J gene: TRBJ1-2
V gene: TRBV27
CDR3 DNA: TGTGCCAGCAGTCCGACAGGTTCCTATGGCTACACCTTC
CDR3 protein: CASSPTGSYGYTF

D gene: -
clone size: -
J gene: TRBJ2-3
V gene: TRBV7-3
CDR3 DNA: TGTGCCAGCAGCCCAACAGGGTCCCCTAGCACAGATACGCAGTATTTT
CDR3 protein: CASSPTGSPSTDTQYF

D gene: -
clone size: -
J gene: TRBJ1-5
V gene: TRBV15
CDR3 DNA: TGTGCCACCAGCAGAGCAGGGCAGGTTTTGCCGGAAATCTATAGCAATCAGCCCCAGCATTTT
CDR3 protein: CATSRAGQVLPEIYSNQPQHF

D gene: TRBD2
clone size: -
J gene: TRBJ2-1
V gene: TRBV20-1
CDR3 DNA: TGCAGTGCCGCGGTCGGACTAGCGGGAGGCGCGGGATACAATGAGCAGTTCTTC
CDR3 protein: CSAAVGLAGGAGYNEQFF

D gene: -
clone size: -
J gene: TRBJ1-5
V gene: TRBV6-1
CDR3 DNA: TGTGCCAGCAAGCGGCAGATCAATCAGCCCCAGCATTTT
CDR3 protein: CASKRQINQPQHF

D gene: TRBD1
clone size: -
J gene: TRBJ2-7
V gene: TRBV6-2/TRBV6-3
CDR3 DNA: TGTGCCAGCAGTGCTCGGAGGGACAGGCTATCCTACGAGCAGTACTTC
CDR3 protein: CASSARRDRLSYEQYF

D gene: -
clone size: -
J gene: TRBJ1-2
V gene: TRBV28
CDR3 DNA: TGTGCCAGCAGTTCTCACCCGAGGGGCTACACCTTC
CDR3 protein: CASSSHPRGYTF

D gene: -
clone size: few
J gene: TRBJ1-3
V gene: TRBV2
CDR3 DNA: TGTGCCAGCAGGATGAGAGGCCAAGTCTCTGGAAACACCATATATTTT
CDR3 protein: CASRMRGQVSGNTIYF

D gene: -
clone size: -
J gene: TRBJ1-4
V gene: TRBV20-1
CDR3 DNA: TGCAGTGCTAGTGTTCGGGAGGGACTGTTTTTT
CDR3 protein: CSASVREGLFF

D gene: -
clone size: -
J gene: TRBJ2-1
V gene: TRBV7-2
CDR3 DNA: TGTGCCAGCAGCCTTCCCTACAAGCCCTACAATGAGCAGTTCTTC
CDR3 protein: CASSLPYKPYNEQFF

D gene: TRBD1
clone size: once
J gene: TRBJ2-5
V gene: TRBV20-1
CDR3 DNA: TGCAGTGCCACAGGGGCGGGCGGTCTTCTACAAGAGACCCAGTACTTC
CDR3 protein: CSATGAGGLLQETQYF

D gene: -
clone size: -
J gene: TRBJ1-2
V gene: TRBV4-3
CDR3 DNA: TGCGCCAGCAGCCAAGACCAAAGCTATGGCTACACCTTC
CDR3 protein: CASSQDQSYGYTF

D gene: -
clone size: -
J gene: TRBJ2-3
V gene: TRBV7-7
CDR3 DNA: TGTGCTAGCAGCTTAGCCCTCACTGGAGCAGATACGCAGTATTTT
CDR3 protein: CASSLALTGADTQYF

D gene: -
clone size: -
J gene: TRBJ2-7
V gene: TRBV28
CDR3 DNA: TGTGCCAGCAGTTTATTCTCGGGCCCCCAGTACTTC
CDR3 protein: CASSLFSGPQYF

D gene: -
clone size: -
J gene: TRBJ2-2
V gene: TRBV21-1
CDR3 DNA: TGTGCCAGCACCCCATTGACCGGAGTCGATGGGGAGCTGTTTTTT
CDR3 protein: CASTPLTGVDGELFF

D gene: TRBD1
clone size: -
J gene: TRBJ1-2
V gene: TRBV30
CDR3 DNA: TGTGCCTGGAGTCCGATGGACAGGAGAGCCCTCTATGGCTACACCTTC
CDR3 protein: CAWSPMDRRALYGYTF

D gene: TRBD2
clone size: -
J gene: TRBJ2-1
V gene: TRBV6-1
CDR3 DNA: TGTGCCAGCAGCGAAAGACTAGCGGGAGGCAGCTCCTACAATGAGCAGTTCTTC
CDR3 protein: CASSERLAGGSSYNEQFF

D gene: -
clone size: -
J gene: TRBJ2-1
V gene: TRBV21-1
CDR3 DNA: TGTGCCAGCAGCGGCCTCGGTGCGCCCCCCTACAATGAGCAGTTCTTC
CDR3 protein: CASSGLGAPPYNEQFF

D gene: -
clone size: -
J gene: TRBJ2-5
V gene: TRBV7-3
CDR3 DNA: TGTGCCAGCAGCTTCAGGCGCCAAGAGACCCAGTACTTC
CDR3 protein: CASSFRRQETQYF

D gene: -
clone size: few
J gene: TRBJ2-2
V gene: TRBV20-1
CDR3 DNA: TGCAGTGCTCTCCCGGGGGCCAAGACCGGGGAGCTGTTTTTT
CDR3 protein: CSALPGAKTGELFF

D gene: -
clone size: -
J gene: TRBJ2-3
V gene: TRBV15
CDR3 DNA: TGTGCCACCAGCAGAGTCCCGGGACTCTCCACAGATACGCAGTATTTT
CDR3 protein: CATSRVPGLSTDTQYF

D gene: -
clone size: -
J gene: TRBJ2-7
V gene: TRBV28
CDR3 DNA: TGTGCCAGCAGTTTTAACCCACGCTACGAGCAGTACTTC
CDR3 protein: CASSFNPRYEQYF

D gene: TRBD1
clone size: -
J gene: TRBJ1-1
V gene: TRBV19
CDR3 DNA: TGTGCCAGTAGACCGACAGGGGTTTATACTGAAGCTTTCTTT
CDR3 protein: CASRPTGVYTEAFF

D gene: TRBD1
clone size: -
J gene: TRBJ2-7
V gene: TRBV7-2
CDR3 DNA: TGTGCCAGCAGCTTGGGACAGCAAACCTACGAGCAGTACTTC
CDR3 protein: CASSLGQQTYEQYF

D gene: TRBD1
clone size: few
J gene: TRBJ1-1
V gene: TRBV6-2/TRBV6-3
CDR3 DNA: TGTGCCAGCAGTTGGGACAGGGGGAACACTGAAGCTTTCTTT
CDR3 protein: CASSWDRGNTEAFF

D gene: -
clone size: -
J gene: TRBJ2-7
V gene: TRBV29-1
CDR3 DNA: TGCAGCGTCGTCGGACAGTCCTACGAGCAGTACTTC
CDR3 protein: CSVVGQSYEQYF

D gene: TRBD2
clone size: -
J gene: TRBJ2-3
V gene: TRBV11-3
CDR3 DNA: TGTGCCAGCAGCCTAGGGAGGGGCGCGGATACGCAGTATTTT
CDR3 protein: CASSLGRGADTQYF

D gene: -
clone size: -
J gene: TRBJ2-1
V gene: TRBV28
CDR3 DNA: TGTGCCAGCAGTTATCCTTTGGGGTTTGGCTACAATGAGCAGTTCTTC
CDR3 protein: CASSYPLGFGYNEQFF

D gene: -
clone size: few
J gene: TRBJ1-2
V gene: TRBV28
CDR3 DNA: TGTGCCAGCAGGGGGCGCCCCAACTATGGCTACACCTTC
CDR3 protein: CASRGRPNYGYTF

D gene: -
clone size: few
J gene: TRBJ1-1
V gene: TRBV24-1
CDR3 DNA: TGTGCCACCAGGCAGGGTGGAACCACTGAAGCTTTCTTT
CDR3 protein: CATRQGGTTEAFF

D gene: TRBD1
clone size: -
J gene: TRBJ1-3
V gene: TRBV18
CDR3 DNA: TGTGCCAGCTCACCATCTCCTACAGGGGGGTCCTCTGGAAACACCATATATTTT
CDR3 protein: CASSPSPTGGSSGNTIYF

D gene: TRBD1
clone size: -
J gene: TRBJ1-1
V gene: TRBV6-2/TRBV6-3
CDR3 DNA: TGTGCCAGCATCAAGGGACAGTCCCCCTTTACTGGCGAAGCTTTCTTT
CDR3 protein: CASIKGQSPFTGEAFF

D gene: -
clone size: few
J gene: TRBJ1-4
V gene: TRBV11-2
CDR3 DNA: TGTGCCAGCAGCTTCGGACAGTCGAATGAAAAACTGTTTTTT
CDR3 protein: CASSFGQSNEKLFF

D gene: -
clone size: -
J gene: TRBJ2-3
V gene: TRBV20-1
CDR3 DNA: TGCAGTGCTCGTGCAGATACGCAGTATTTT
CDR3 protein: CSARADTQYF

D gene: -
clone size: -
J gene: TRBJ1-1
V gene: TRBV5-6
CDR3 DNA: TGTGCCAGCGGCGCCCGGGACACTGAAGCTTTCTTT
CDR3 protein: CASGARDTEAFF

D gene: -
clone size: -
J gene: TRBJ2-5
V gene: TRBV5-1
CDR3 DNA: TGCGCCAGCAGCTTGGGACAGTACCAAGAGACCCAGTACTTC
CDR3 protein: CASSLGQYQETQYF

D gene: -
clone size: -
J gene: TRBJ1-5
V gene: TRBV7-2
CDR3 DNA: TGTGCCAGCAGCCCCCGGGGGGGGAGTGGCAATCAGCCCCAGCATTTT
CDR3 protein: CASSPRGGSGNQPQHF

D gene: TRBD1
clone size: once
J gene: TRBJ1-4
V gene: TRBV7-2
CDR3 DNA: TGTGCCAGCAGCTTCACTACAGGGGCTCGAGAAAAACTGTTTTTT
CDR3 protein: CASSFTTGAREKLFF

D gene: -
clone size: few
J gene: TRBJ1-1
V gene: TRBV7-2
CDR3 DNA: TGTGCCAGCAGCTTAGGCGATATCCGTACTGAAGCTTTCTTT
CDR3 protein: CASSLGDIRTEAFF

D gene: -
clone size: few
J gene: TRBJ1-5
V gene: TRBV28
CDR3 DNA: TGTGCCAGCATCGTGGGGTGGGGTCAGCCCCAGCATTTT
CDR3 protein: CASIVGWGQPQHF

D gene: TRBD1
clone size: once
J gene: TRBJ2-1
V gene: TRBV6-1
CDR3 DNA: TGTGCCAGCAGGGGTGGGACAGGGGGTATCGATGAGCAGTTCTTC
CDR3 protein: CASRGGTGGIDEQFF

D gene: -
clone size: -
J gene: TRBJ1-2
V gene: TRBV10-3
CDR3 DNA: TGTGCCATCGGAGGAAACTATGGCTACACCTTC
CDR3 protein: CAIGGNYGYTF

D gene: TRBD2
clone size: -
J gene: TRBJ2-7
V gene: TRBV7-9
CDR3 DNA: TGTGCCAGCAGCTTGCTAGCGGGAGGGCCCTACGAGCAGTACTTC
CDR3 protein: CASSLLAGGPYEQYF

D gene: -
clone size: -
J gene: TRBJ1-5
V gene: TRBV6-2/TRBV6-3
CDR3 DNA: TGTGCCAGCAGTTACTCGATTAGACCCCGGAGCGGTCAGCCCCAGCATTTT
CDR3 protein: CASSYSIRPRSGQPQHF

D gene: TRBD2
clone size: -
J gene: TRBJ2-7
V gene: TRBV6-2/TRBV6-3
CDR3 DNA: TGTGCCAGCAAGGGTAGCGGGACCCCCTACGAGCAGTACTTC
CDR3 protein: CASKGSGTPYEQYF

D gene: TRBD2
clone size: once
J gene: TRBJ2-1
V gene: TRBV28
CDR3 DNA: TGTGCCAGCAGTACGGGAGGGCGGTATGAGCAGTTCTTC
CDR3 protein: CASSTGGRYEQFF

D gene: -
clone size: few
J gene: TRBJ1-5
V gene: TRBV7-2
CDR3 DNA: TGTGCCAGCAGCTTAGGAGGGGTGGGTCAGCCCCAGCATTTT
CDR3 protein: CASSLGGVGQPQHF

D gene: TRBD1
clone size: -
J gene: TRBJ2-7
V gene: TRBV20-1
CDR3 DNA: TGCAGTGCTAGAGACGTGACAGGGCAGAGCTCCTACGAGCAGTACTTC
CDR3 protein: CSARDVTGQSSYEQYF

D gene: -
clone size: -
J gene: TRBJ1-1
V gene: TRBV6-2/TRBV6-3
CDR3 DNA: TGTGCCAGCAGTTACAGGGGACAGAACACTGAAGCTTTCTTT
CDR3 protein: CASSYRGQNTEAFF

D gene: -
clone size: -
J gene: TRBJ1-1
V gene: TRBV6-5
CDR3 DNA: TGTGCCAGCAGTTACCTGACAGGAAAGAAGTATGAAGCTTTCTTT
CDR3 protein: CASSYLTGKKYEAFF

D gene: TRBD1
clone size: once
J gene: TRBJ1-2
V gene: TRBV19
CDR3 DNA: TGTGCCAGTAATGGGGACAGGACATATGGCTACACCTTC
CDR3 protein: CASNGDRTYGYTF